A single TCR beta chain is shown here with its context. Germline lookup yields CDR1 MDHEN and CDR2 SYDVKM. Between the trimmed V and J ends, which lost 6 bases and 3 bases, there was a span of 12 bases. This CDR3 region has 14 residues. The data are from a study of blood T cell repertoires in COVID-19. Overall study context: Whether acute or convalescent, the COVID-19 samples came from the United States, Italy and Spain.

As originally analysed: Estimation of nucleated cell counts relied on the amplification of reference gene primers. TCRdb's table, derived via immunoSEQ multiplex PCR, lists solely in-frame clones and lacks some. V, J and clone size are those of that table, while D and trimming were read from the DNA. This table has 50,000 or so clones, 77% appearing once. Sample: peripheral blood. This chain connects TRBV28 to TRBJ2-1, with a weak D call TRBD2 (6 bases). This sequence originates from a human donor with active or convalescent COVID-19. The donor label of this sample is uncertain. The CDR3 sequence is CASRTRGNYNEQFF. The CDR3 DNA is TGTGCCAGCAGAACGCGGGGTAACTACAATGAGCAGTTCTTC.